What follows is one T cell receptor beta chain and its context. The sample is drawn from a study of shared clonotypes between healthy human individuals. Libraries were prepared by immunoSEQ multiplex PCR; TCRdb keeps only in-frame clonotypes and omits some of them. Found here are about 680,000 clones, 73% of them singletons; the top ten hold around 2%. Germline lookup yields CDR1 MNHEY and CDR2 SMNVEV (reference sequence). V was clipped by 2 bases and J by 8 bases, with 16 bases between them. The CDR3 extends over 14 amino acids. This TCR was sampled from a woman in her 30s in good health. Sequences were obtained from memory CD4+ T cells sorted from blood. The subset here: CD45RA-negative fraction. The chain employs TRBV27 and TRBJ2-7, with D uncertain. The CDR3 reads CASSLRTEDLKQYF. Written as DNA, the CDR3 is TGTGCCAGCAGTTTACGGACGGAAGACCTCAAGCAGTACTTC.